The clone carrying this T cell receptor (beta chain) has a handful of counts. Its specificity is unknown. This CDR3 contains 15 residues. Germline V gene lookup returns CDR1 MNHEY and CDR2 SVGEGT. The V and J ends lost 5 bases and 0 bases respectively, with 12 bases between them. MiXCR, applied by TCRdb to the PCR reads, yields one record per CDR3 protein. The table records under 650,000 distinct CDR3 sequences, around 20% of them present only once. The sample is drawn from a study of molecular identifiers for immune sequencing clone quantification. Overall study results and limits: Barcode sharing among identical TCR molecules could make large clones appear smaller.

Sample: naive CD8+ T cells from blood, with Jurkat cell RNA spiked in. The subset denotes: FACS-sorted CD8+CD4-CCR7+CD45RA+ naive T cells. The TCR comes from a human donor in good health. Some libraries in this study had Jurkat cell RNA spiked in. This chain connects TRBV6-2 or TRBV6-3 to TRBJ2-3; D might be TRBD1 (5 bases). CDR3 sequence (DNA): TGTGCCAGCAGTGGTGGACACGACAGCACAGATACGCAGTATTTT. It yields the protein CASSGGHDSTDTQYF.